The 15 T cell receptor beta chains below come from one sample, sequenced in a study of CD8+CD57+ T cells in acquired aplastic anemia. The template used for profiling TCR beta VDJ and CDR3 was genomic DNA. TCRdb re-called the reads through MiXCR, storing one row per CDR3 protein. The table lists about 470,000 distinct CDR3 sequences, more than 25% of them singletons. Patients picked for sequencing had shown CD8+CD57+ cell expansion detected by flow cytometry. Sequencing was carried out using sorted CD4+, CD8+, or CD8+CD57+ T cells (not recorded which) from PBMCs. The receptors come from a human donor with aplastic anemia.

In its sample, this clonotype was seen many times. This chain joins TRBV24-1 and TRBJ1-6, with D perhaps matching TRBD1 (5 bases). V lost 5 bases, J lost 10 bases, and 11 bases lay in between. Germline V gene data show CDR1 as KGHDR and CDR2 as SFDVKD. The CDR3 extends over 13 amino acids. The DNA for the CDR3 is TGTGCCACCAGTGCAACAGCAGGGTCACCCCTCCACTTT. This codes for CATSATAGSPLHF.

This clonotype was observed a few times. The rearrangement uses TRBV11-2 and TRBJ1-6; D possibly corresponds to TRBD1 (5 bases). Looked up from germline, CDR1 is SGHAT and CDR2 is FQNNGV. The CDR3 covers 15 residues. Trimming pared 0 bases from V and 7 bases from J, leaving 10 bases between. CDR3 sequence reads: CASSLEPGNNSPLHF. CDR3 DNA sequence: TGTGCCAGCAGCTTAGAGCCAGGGAACAATTCACCCCTCCACTTT.

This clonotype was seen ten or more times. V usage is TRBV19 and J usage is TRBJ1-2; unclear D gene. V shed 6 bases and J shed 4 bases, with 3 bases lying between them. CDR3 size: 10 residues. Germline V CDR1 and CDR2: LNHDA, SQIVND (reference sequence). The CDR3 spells CASRPYGYTF. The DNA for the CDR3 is TGTGCCAGTAGGCCCTATGGCTACACCTTC.

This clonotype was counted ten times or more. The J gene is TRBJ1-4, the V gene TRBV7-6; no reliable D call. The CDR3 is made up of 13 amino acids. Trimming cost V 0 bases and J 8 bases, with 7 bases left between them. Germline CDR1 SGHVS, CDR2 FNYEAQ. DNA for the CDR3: TGTGCCAGCAGCTTAGCAGTAACGGAAAAACTGTTTTTT. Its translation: CASSLAVTEKLFF.

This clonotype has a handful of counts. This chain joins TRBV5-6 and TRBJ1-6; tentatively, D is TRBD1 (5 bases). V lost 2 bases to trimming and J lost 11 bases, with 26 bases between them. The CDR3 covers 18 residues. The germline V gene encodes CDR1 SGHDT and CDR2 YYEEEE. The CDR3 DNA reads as TGTGCCAGCAGCTTAGGAGGGGAAGACAAGCCTCGGAAGGCACCCCTCCACTTT. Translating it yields CASSLGGEDKPRKAPLHF.

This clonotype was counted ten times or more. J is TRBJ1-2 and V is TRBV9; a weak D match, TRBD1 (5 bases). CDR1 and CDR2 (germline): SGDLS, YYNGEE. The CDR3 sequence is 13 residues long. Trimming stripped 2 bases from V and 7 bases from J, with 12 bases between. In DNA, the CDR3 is TGTGCCAGCAGCGTGGAAGGGGTAGGTGGCTACACCTTC. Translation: CASSVEGVGGYTF. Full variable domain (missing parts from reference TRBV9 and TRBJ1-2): DSGVTQTPKHLITATGQRVTLRCSPRSGDLSVYWYQQSLDQGLQFLIQYYNGEERAKGNILERFSAQQFPDLHSELNLSSLELGDSALYFCASSVEGVGGYTFGSGTRLTVV.

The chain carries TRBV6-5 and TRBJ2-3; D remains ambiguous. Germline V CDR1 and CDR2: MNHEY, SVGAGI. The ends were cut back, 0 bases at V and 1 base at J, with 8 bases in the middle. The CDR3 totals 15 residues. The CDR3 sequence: CASSYSFYRTDTQYF. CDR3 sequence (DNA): TGTGCCAGCAGTTACTCATTCTATCGCACAGATACGCAGTATTTT.

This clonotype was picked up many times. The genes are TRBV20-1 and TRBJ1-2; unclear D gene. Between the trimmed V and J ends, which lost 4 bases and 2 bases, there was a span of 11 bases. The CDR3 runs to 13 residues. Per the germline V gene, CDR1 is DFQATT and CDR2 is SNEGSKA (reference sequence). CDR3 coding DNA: TGCAGTGCTATACACCGGGCCAACTATGGCTACACCTTC. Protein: CSAIHRANYGYTF.

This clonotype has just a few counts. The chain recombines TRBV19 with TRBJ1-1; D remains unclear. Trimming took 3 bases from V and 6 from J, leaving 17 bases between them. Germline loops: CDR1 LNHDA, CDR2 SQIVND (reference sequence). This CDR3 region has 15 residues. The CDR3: CASSIPPGGVSEAFF. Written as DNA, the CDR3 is TGTGCCAGTAGTATCCCCCCGGGAGGAGTCTCTGAAGCTTTCTTT.

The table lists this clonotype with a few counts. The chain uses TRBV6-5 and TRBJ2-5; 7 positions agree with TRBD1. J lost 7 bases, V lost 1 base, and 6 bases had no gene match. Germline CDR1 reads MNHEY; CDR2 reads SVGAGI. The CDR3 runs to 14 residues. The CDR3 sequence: CASSYYDRAGTQYF. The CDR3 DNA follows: TGTGCCAGCAGTTACTACGACAGGGCTGGGACCCAGTACTTC.

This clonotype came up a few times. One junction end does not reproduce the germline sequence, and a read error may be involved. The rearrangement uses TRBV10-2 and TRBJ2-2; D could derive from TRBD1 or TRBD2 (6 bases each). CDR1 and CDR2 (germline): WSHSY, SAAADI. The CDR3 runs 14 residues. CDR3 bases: TGTGCCAGCAGCCATAGGGGGGACACCGGGGAGCTGTTTTTT. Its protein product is CASSHRGDTGELFF.

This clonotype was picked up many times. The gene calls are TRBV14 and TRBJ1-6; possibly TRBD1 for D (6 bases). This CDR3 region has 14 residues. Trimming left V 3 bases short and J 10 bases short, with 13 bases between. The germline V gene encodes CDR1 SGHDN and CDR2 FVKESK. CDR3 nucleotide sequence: TGTGCCAGCAGCCACAGGGGCCCTAACTCACCCCTCCACTTT. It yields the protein CASSHRGPNSPLHF.

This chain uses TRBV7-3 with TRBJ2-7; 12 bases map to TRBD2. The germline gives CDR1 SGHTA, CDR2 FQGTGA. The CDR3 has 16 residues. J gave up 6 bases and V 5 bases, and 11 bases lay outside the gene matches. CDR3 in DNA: TGTGCCAGCAGCGCCCTACCTAGCGGGGGGGCGGGCGAGCAGTACTTC. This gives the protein CASSALPSGGAGEQYF.

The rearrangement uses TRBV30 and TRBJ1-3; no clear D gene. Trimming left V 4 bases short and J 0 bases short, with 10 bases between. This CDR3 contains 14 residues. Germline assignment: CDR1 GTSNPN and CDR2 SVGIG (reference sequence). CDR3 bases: TGTGCCTGGACCCCCGGGTACTCTGGAAACACCATATATTTT. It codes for CAWTPGYSGNTIYF.

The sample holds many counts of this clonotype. CDR3 sequence (DNA): TGCGCCAGCAGCTTAGTAGTGGGAACCTTAAGGAGAGATTCACCCCTCCACTTT. It encodes CASSLVVGTLRRDSPLHF. This rearrangement joins TRBV5-1 to TRBJ1-6; no reliable D call. Trimming left V 2 bases short and J 8 bases short, with 23 bases between. Germline loops: CDR1 SGHRS, CDR2 YFSETQ. The length of the CDR3 is 18 residues.